This section outlines one TCR beta chain sequence together with its context. The antigen is undetermined. The naive CD8 subset, CD45RO-negative cells positively selected for CCR7, excluded terminally differentiated effector memory CD45RA+ cells. TCRdb keeps only in-frame clones here, not all; method: immunoSEQ multiplex PCR. The sample carries hundreds of thousands of clones, approximately 96% recorded once. This sample was included in a study of shared clonotypes between healthy human individuals. The CDR3 sequence is 14 residues long. Notes on the study in general: Among donors, the sharing of clonotypes was expected to be influenced by sequencing depth. The represented genetic and exposure-history diversity was limited by the small number of donors. Memory subsets generally showed lower estimated richness than naive subsets. Around 4.7% of naive CD4 clonotypes were shared across four donors.

Sequenced input: naive CD8+ T cells sorted from blood. The clonotype comes from a woman aged 25 to 45 in good health. The chain couples TRBV21-1 to TRBJ2-7; TRBD2 was called by the table and not checked on the DNA. TRBV21-1 is flagged as a pseudogene. Written as DNA, the CDR3 is TGTGCCAGCAGCAAGCGGGAGGAGTCCTACGAGCAGTACTTC. This codes for CASSKREESYEQYF.